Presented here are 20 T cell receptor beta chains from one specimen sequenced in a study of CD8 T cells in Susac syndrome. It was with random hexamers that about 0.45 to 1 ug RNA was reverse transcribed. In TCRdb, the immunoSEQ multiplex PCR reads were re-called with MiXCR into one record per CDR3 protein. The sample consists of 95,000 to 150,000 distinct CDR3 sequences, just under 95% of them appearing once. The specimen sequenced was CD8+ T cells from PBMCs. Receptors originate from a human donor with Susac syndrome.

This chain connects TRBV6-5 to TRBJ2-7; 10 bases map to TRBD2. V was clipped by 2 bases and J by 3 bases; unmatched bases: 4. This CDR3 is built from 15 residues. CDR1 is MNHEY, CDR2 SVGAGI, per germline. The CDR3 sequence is CASSYEREGIYEQYF. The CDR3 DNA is TGTGCCAGCAGTTACGAGCGGGAGGGGATCTACGAGCAGTACTTC.

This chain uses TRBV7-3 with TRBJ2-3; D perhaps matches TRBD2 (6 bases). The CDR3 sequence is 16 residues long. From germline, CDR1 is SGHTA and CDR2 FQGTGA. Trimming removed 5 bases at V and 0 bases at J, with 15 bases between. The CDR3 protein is CASSLLGEVSTDTQYF. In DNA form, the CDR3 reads TGTGCCAGCAGCCTCCTCGGGGAGGTTAGCACAGATACGCAGTATTTT.

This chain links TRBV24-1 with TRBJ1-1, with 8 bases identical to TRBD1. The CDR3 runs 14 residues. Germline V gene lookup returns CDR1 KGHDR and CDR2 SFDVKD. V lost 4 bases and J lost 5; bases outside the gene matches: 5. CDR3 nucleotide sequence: TGTGCCACCAGTGAAGGGACAGGAGAAACTGAAGCTTTCTTT. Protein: CATSEGTGETEAFF.

The DNA for the CDR3 is TGCGCCAGCAGCCAAGAGGCTAGCCAGGACGAGCAGTACTTC. Amino acid sequence: CASSQEASQDEQYF. The gene calls are TRBV4-3 and TRBJ2-7, with a possible D match to TRBD2 (5 bases). The CDR3 totals 14 residues. V was cut by 0 bases and J by 5 bases, with 11 bases left in between. Germline loops: CDR1 LGHNA, CDR2 YSLEER.

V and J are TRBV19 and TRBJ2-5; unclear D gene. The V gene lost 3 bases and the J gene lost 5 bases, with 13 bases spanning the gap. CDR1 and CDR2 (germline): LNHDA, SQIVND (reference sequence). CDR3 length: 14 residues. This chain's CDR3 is CASSIWADGETQYF. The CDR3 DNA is TGTGCCAGTAGTATTTGGGCCGACGGGGAGACCCAGTACTTC.

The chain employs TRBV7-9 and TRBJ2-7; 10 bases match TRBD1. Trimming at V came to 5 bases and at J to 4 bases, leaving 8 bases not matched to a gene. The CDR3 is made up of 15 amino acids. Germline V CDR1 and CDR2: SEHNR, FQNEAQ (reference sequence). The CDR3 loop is CASSGPDRGIYEQYF. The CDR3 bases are TGTGCCAGCAGCGGCCCGGACAGGGGGATTTACGAGCAGTACTTC. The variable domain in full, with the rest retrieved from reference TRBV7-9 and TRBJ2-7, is DTGVSQNPRHKITKRGQNVTFRCDPISEHNRLYWYRQTLGQGPEFLTYFQNEAQLEKSRLLSDRFSAERPKGSFSTLEIQRTEQGDSAMYLCASSGPDRGIYEQYFGPGTRLTVT.

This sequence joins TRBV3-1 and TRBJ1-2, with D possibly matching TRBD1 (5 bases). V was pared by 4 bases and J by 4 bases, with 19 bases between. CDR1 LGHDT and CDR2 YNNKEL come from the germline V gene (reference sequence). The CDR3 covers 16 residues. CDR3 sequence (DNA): TGTGCCAGCAGCCCTACCAATACCCGACAGCTCTATGGCTACACCTTC. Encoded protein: CASSPTNTRQLYGYTF.

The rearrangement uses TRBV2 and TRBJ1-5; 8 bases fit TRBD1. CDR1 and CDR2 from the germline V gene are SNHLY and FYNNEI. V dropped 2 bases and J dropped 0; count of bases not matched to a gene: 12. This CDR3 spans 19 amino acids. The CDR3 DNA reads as TGTGCCAGCAGTGAATCAGGGACAGGTGCCCTGTATAGCAATCAGCCCCAGCATTTT. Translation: CASSESGTGALYSNQPQHF.

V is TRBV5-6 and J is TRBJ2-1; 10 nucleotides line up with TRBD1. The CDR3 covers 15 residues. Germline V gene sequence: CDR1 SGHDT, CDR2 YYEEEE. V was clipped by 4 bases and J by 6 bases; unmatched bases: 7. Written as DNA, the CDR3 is TGTGCCAGCAGCCTCGACAGGGGGCGCGTCAATGAGCAGTTCTTC. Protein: CASSLDRGRVNEQFF.

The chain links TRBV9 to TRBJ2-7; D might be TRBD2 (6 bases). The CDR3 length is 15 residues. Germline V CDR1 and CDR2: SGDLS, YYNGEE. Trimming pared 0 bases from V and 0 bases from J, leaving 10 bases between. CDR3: CASSVGDSGSYEQYF. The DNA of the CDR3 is TGTGCCAGCAGCGTAGGGGATAGCGGCTCCTACGAGCAGTACTTC.

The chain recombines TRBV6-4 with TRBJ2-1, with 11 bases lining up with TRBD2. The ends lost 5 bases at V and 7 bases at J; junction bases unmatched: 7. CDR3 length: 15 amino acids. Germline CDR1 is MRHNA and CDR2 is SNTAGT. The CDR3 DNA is TGTGCCAGCAGTCCACTAGCGGGAGAGAAGAATGAGCAGTTCTTC. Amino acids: CASSPLAGEKNEQFF.

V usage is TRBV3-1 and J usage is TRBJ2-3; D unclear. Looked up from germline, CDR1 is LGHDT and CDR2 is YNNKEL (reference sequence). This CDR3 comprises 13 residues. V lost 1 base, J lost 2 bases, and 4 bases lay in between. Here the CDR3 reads CASSQGYTDTQYF. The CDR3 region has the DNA TGTGCCAGCAGCCAAGGTTACACAGATACGCAGTATTTT.

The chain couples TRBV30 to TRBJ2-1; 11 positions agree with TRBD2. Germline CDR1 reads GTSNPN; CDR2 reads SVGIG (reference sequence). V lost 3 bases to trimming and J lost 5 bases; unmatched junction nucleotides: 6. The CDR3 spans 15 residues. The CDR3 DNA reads TGTGCCTGGAGGGGACTAGCGGAAAAAGACAATGAGCAGTTCTTC. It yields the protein CAWRGLAEKDNEQFF.

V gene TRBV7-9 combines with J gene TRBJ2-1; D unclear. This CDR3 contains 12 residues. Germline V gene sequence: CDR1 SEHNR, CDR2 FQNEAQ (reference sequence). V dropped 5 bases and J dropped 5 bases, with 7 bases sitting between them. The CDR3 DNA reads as TGTGCCAGCAGCCAATCCGACAATGAGCAGTTCTTC. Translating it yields CASSQSDNEQFF.

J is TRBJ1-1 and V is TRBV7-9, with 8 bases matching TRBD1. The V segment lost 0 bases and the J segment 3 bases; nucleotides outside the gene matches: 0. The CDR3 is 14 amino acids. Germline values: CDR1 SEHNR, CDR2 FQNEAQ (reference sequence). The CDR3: CASSLARGHTEAFF. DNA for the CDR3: TGTGCCAGCAGCTTAGCCAGGGGGCACACTGAAGCTTTCTTT. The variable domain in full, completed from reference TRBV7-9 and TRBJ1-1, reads DTGVSQNPRHKITKRGQNVTFRCDPISEHNRLYWYRQTLGQGPEFLTYFQNEAQLEKSRLLSDRFSAERPKGSFSTLEIQRTEQGDSAMYLCASSLARGHTEAFFGQGTRLTVV.

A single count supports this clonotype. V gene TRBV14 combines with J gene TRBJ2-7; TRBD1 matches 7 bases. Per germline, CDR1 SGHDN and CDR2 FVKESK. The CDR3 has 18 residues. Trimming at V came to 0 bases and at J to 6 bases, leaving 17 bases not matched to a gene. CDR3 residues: CASSQEGPRQGAFLEQYF. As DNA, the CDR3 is TGTGCCAGCAGCCAAGAAGGCCCCCGACAGGGAGCTTTTCTCGAGCAGTACTTC.

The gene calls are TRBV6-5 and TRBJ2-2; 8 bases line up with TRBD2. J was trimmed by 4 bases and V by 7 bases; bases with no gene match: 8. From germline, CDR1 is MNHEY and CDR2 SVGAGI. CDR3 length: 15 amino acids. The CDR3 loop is CASTQGAGGTGELFF. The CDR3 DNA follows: TGTGCCAGCACCCAAGGGGCGGGGGGCACCGGGGAGCTGTTTTTT.

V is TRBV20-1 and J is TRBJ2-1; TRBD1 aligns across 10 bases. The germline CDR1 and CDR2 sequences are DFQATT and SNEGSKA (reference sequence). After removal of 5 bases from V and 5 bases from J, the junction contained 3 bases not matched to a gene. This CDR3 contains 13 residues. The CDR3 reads CSARGTGDNEQFF. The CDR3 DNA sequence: TGCAGTGCTCGGGGGACAGGGGACAATGAGCAGTTCTTC.

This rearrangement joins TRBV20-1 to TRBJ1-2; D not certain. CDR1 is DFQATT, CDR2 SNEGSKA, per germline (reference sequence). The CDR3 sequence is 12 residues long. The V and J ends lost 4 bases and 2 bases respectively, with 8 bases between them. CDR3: CSAIGRNYGYTF. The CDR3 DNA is TGCAGTGCTATCGGGAGAAACTATGGCTACACCTTC.

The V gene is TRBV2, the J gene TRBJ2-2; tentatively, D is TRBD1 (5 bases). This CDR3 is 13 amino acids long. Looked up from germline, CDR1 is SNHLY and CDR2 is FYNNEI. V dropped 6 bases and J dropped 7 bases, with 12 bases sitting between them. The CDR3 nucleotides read TGTGCCAGCAGGGAGCCCCAGGGCGGGGAGCTGTTTTTT. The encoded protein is CASREPQGGELFF.